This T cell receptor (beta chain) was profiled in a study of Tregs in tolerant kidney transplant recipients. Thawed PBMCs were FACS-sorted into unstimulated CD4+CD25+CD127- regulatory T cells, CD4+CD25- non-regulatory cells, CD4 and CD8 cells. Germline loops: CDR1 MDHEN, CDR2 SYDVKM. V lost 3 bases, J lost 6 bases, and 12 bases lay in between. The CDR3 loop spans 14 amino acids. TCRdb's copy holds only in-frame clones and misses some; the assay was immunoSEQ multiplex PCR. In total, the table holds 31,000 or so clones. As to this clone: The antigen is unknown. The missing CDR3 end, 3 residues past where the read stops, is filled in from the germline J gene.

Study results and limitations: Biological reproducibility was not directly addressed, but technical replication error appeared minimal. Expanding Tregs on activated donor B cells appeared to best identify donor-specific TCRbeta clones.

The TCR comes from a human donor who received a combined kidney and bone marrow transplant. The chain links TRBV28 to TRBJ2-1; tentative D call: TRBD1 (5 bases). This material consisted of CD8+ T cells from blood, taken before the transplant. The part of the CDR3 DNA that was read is TGTGCCAGCAGTTTGGGGCTCCTTACCAATGAG. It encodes CASSLGLLTNE. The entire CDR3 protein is CASSLGLLTNEQFF. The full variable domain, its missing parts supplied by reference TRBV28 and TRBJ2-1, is DVKVTQSSRYLVKRTGEKVFLECVQDMDHENMFWYRQDPGLGLRLIYFSYDVKMKEKGDIPEGYSVSREKKERFSLILESASTNQTSMYLCASSLGLLTNEQFFGPGTRLTVL.